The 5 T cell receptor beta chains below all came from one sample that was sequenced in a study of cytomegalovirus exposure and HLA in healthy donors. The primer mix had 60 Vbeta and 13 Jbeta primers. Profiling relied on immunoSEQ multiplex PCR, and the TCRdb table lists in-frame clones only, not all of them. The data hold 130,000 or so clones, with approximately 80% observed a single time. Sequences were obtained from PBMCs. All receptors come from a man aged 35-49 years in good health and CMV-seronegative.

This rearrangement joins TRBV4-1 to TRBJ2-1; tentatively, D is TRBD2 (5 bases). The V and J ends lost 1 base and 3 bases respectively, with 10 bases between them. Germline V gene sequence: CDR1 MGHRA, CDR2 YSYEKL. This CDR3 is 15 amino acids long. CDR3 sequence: CASSQVERYYNEQFF. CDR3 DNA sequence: TGCGCCAGCAGCCAAGTGGAGCGGTACTACAATGAGCAGTTCTTC.

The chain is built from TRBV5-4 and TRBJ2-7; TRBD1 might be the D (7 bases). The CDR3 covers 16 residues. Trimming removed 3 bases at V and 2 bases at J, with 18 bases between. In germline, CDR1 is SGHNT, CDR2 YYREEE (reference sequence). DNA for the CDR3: TGTGCCAGCAGCTCCCAGGCGGGACAGATGGCCTACGAGCAGTACTTC. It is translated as CASSSQAGQMAYEQYF.

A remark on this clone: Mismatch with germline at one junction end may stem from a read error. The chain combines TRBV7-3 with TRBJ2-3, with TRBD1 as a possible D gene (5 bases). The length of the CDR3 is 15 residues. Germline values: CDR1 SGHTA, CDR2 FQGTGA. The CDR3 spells CASSSSGLSTDTQYF. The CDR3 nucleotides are TGTGCTAGCAGCTCATCAGGGCTGAGCACAGATACGCAGTATTTT.

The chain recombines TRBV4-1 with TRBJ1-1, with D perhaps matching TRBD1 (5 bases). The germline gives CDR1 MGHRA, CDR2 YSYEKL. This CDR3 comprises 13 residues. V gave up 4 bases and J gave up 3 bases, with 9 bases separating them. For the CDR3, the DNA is TGCGCCAGCAGCCCCGGGGGGGACACTGAAGCTTTCTTT. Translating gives CASSPGGDTEAFF.

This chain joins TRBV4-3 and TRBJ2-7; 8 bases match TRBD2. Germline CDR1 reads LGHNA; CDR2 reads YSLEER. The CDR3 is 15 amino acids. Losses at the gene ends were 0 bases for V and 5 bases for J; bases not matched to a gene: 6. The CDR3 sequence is CASSQDGAGADEQYF. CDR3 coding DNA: TGCGCCAGCAGCCAAGACGGAGCGGGGGCAGACGAGCAGTACTTC.